The clone carrying this TCR beta chain appeared once. The data derive from a study of control samples from healthy donors and cancer patients. With 5 bases removed from V and 3 bases from J, the gap between germline ends came to 29 bases. Germline-derived CDR1 and CDR2 are MDHEN and SYDVKM. CDR3 length: 20 amino acids. Data came from immunoSEQ multiplex PCR; TCRdb stores just in-frame clones and leaves some out. The data show around 50,000 clones, with approximately 89% seen just once and around 1.4% held by the top ten. The chain uses TRBV28 and TRBJ1-5, with a tentative D call TRBD1 (5 bases). The sequencing sample was made of PBMCs. The TCR comes from a man between 35 and 55 years old with colorectal cancer. CDR3 sequence reads: CASSAYDRAGVWWANQPQHF. DNA for the CDR3: TGTGCCAGCAGTGCGTATGATCGGGCGGGGGTCTGGTGGGCCAATCAGCCCCAGCATTTT.